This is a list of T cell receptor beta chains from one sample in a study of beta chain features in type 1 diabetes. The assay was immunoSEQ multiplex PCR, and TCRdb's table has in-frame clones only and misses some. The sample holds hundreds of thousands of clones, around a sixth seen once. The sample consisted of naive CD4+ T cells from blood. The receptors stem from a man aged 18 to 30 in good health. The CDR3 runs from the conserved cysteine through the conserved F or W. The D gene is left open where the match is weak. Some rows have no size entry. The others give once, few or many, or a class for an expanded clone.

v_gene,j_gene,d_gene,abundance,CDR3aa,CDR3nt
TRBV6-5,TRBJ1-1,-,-,CASSYSRGLVTEAFF,TGTGCCAGCAGTTACTCCAGGGGTTTAGTCACTGAAGCTTTCTTT
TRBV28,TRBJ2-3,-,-,CASRTSQPDTQYF,TGTGCCAGCAGAACCTCACAGCCAGATACGCAGTATTTT
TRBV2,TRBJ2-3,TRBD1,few,CACPEQGASWDTQYF,TGTGCCTGCCCGGAACAGGGGGCGAGTTGGGATACGCAGTATTTT
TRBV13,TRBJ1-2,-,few,CASSLSGDGYTF,TGTGCCAGCAGCTTATCGGGAGATGGCTACACCTTC
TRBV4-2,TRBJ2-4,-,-,CASSRTENIQYF,TGTGCCAGCAGCCGGACGGAGAACATTCAGTACTTC
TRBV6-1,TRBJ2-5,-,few,CASSRGALQETQYF,TGTGCCAGCAGCCGGGGGGCACTCCAAGAGACCCAGTACTTC
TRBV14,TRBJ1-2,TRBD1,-,CASSQSGTAYGYTF,TGTGCCAGCAGCCAATCCGGGACAGCTTATGGCTACACCTTC
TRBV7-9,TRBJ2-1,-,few,CASSFAISTPYNEQFF,TGTGCCAGCAGCTTTGCCATCTCCACCCCTTACAATGAGCAGTTCTTC
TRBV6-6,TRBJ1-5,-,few,CASSYTDGNQPQHF,TGTGCCAGCAGTTACACCGACGGCAATCAGCCCCAGCATTTT
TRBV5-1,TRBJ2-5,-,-,CASSANQETQYF,TGCGCCAGCAGCGCAAACCAAGAGACCCAGTACTTC
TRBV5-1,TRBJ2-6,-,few,CASSLTPGTGANVLTF,TGCGCCAGCAGCTTGACTCCGGGGACCGGGGCCAACGTCCTGACTTTC
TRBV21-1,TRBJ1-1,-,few,CASTKGTGRNTEAFF,TGTGCCAGCACCAAGGGGACAGGTCGAAACACTGAAGCTTTCTTT
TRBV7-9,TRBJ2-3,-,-,CANRQGSTDTQYF,TGTGCCAACAGGCAGGGAAGCACAGATACGCAGTATTTT
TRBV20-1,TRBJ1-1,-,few,CSAGAYTEAFF,TGCAGTGCTGGCGCTTACACTGAAGCTTTCTTT
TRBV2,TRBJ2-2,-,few,CASRVDQTGELFF,TGTGCCAGCAGGGTTGATCAGACCGGGGAGCTGTTTTTT
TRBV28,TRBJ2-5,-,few,CASSLAGRAETQYF,TGTGCCAGCAGTTTAGCGGGACGGGCAGAGACCCAGTACTTC